This is a list of T cell receptor beta chains from one sample in a study of T-cell reconstitution after alpha-beta-depleted transplantation in children. TCRdb used MiXCR to reprocess the PCR reads, holding one entry per CDR3 protein. This sample has some 450,000 distinct CDR3 sequences, with approximately 41% found just once. The sample in question was PBMCs, obtained before TCRalphabeta/CD19-depleted stem cell transplant. The receptor source for this set is a girl aged 2 to 9 with aplastic anemia, due to receive a stem cell transplant. Each CDR3 is given with its conserved first and last residue. D genes are given only for firm matches. Some rows have no size entry. The others give once, few or many, or a class for an expanded clone.

- - TRBJ2-7 TRBV11-1 CASSFSLADRSYEQYF TGTGCCAGCAGCTTCTCCCTGGCTGACAGGTCCTACGAGCAGTACTTC
many - TRBJ2-5 TRBV5-1 CASSLGNGLQETQYF TGCGCCAGCAGCTTGGGGAACGGGTTACAAGAGACCCAGTACTTC
many TRBD2 TRBJ2-7 TRBV20-1 CSARVGLAGAREQYF TGCAGTGCTAGAGTCGGACTAGCGGGAGCGCGGGAGCAGTACTTC
few - TRBJ2-7 TRBV29-1 CSVVRGGYYEQYF TGCAGCGTTGTAAGGGGAGGATACTACGAGCAGTACTTC
few - TRBJ2-7 TRBV9 CASSVWGSPSDEQYF TGTGCCAGCAGCGTGTGGGGGAGCCCCAGCGACGAGCAGTACTTC
- - TRBJ2-3 TRBV9 CASSVAPLSTDTQYF TGTGCCAGCAGCGTAGCTCCCCTTAGCACAGATACGCAGTATTTT
many TRBD1 TRBJ2-2 TRBV5-1 CASSLTGTGGTGELFF TGCGCCAGCAGCCTAACCGGGACAGGGGGCACCGGGGAGCTGTTTTTT
many - TRBJ2-5 TRBV28 CASSLGGSQETQYF TGTGCCAGCAGTTTGGGGGGTTCTCAAGAGACCCAGTACTTC
- - TRBJ2-5 TRBV12-5 CASGLGLAQYF TGTGCTAGTGGTTTGGGATTGGCCCAGTACTTC
few - TRBJ1-1 TRBV12-3/TRBV12-4 CASIWGTGSEAFF TGTGCCAGCATTTGGGGAACCGGATCTGAAGCTTTCTTT
- TRBD1 TRBJ1-5 TRBV12-3/TRBV12-4 CASSIPGQGTQPQHF TGTGCCAGCAGTATACCGGGACAGGGCACTCAGCCCCAGCATTTT
- - TRBJ2-3 TRBV20-1 CSARDPARPPHTDTQYF TGCAGTGCTAGAGATCCAGCGAGGCCCCCCCATACAGATACGCAGTATTTT
few - TRBJ1-1 TRBV29-1 CSVGLQRGDTEAFF TGCAGCGTTGGCCTCCAGAGAGGTGACACTGAAGCTTTCTTT
few TRBD1 TRBJ1-2 TRBV20-1 CSAISGQGGINYGYTF TGCAGTGCTATTTCGGGACAGGGAGGCATTAACTATGGCTACACCTTC
- TRBD1 TRBJ1-5 TRBV20-1 CSAQTGGWNQPQHF TGCAGTGCTCAAACAGGGGGCTGGAATCAGCCCCAGCATTTT
- - TRBJ2-7 TRBV20-1 CSANPQGGYEQSF TGCAGTGCCAACCCACAGGGCGGTTACGAGCAGTCCTTC
few - TRBJ1-1 TRBV9 CASSVEPNTEAFF TGTGCCAGCAGCGTAGAGCCGAACACTGAAGCTTTCTTT
many - TRBJ2-2 TRBV12-3/TRBV12-4 CASRAGANTGELFF TGTGCCAGCAGAGCAGGGGCGAACACCGGGGAGCTGTTTTTT
few TRBD2 TRBJ2-3 TRBV12-3/TRBV12-4 CASGSGASGRALKDTQYF TGTGCCAGCGGCTCCGGAGCTAGCGGGAGGGCCTTAAAAGATACGCAGTATTTT
many TRBD1 TRBJ2-1 TRBV12-3/TRBV12-4 CASTKQGTAYNEQFF TGTGCCAGCACCAAACAGGGGACAGCCTACAATGAGCAGTTCTTC
- TRBD1 TRBJ2-7 TRBV7-9 CASSLVGQGRSYEQYF TGTGCCAGCAGCTTAGTAGGACAGGGAAGGTCCTACGAGCAGTACTTC
few TRBD1 TRBJ2-7 TRBV28 CASSLSLTGGAYEQYF TGTGCCAGCAGTTTATCCCTGACAGGGGGTGCCTACGAGCAGTACTTC
once - TRBJ2-3 TRBV28 CASSQRNRAAKDTQYF TGTGCCAGCAGCCAAAGAAACCGGGCAGCAAAAGATACGCAGTATTTT
few - TRBJ2-3 TRBV12-3/TRBV12-4 CASSFNTGRADTQYF TGTGCCAGCAGTTTTAACACAGGGAGGGCAGATACGCAGTATTTT
- TRBD1 TRBJ2-1 TRBV20-1 CSASTTLGTGDEQFF TGCAGTGCTAGCACAACCCTGGGGACAGGTGATGAGCAGTTCTTC
many TRBD2 TRBJ2-1 TRBV24-1 CATSPRTSFEGEQFF TGTGCCACCAGCCCCCGGACTAGCTTTGAGGGTGAGCAGTTCTTC
many TRBD2 TRBJ2-1 TRBV20-1 CSASGTSGRGNEQFF TGCAGTGCCTCCGGGACTAGCGGGAGGGGTAATGAGCAGTTCTTC
- - TRBJ1-1 TRBV28 CASSYSGTGSEAFF TGTGCCAGCAGTTACTCCGGGACGGGCAGTGAAGCTTTCTTT
- TRBD2 TRBJ2-5 TRBV5-6 CASSLEPTSGGNQYF TGTGCCAGCAGCTTGGAACCGACTAGCGGGGGGAACCAGTACTTC
- TRBD1 TRBJ2-7 TRBV5-6 CASSLPGTANSYEQYF TGTGCCAGCAGCTTGCCCGGGACAGCGAACTCCTACGAGCAGTACTTC
many TRBD2 TRBJ2-2 TRBV4-1 CASSRGLAGTTGELFF TGCGCCAGCAGCCGAGGACTAGCGGGAACCACCGGGGAGCTGTTTTTT
- - TRBJ2-1 TRBV9 CASSVHPSYNEQFF TGTGCCAGCAGCGTACATCCCTCCTACAATGAGCAGTTCTTC
once - TRBJ1-5 TRBV15 CATSRDMYQPQHF TGTGCCACCAGCAGAGATATGTATCAGCCCCAGCATTTT
- - TRBJ2-3 TRBV29-1 CSAMLADTQYF TGCAGCGCGATGCTTGCGGATACGCAGTATTTT
- - TRBJ2-2 TRBV5-1 CASRNGDTGELFF TGCGCCAGCAGAAACGGGGACACCGGGGAGCTGTTTTTT
many TRBD1 TRBJ1-1 TRBV19 CASSIRGLGTEAFF TGTGCCAGTAGTATAAGGGGGCTGGGCACTGAAGCTTTCTTT
- - TRBJ2-4 TRBV6-5 CASSYFVHRRAKNIQYF TGTGCCAGCAGTTACTTTGTACACCGACGGGCCAAAAACATTCAGTACTTC
- - TRBJ2-3 TRBV7-2 CASSLAPILAVAGDTQYF TGTGCCAGCAGCTTAGCTCCAATTTTAGCGGTTGCCGGCGATACGCAGTATTTT
few - TRBJ1-1 TRBV4-2 CASSQGSSRGTEAFF TGTGCCAGCAGCCAAGGGAGCTCTCGGGGCACTGAAGCTTTCTTT
many TRBD1 TRBJ1-2 TRBV12-3/TRBV12-4 CASRKTGGEGYGYTF TGTGCCAGCAGAAAGACAGGGGGCGAGGGGTATGGCTACACCTTC